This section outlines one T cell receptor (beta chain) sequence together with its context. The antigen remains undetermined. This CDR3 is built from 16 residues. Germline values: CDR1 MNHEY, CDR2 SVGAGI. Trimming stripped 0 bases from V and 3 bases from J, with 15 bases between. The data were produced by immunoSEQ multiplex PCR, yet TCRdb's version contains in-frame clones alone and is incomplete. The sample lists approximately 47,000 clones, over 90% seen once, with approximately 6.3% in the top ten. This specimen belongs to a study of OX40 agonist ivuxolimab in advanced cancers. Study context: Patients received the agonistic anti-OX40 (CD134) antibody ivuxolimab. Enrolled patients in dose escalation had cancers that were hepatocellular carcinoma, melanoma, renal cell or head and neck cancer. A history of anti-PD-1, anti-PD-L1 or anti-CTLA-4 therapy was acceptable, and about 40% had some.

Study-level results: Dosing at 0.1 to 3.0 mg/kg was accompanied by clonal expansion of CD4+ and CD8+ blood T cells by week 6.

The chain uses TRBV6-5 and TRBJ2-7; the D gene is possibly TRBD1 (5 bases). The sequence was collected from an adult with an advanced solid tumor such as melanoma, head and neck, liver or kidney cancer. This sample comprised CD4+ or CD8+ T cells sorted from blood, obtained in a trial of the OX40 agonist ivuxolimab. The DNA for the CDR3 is TGTGCCAGCAGTTACTCCGACAGACCAAGCTTCTACGAGCAGTACTTC. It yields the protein CASSYSDRPSFYEQYF.